This T cell receptor (beta chain) was recovered during a study of OX40 agonist ivuxolimab in advanced cancers. Profiled with immunoSEQ multiplex PCR; TCRdb holds only in-frame clones, not every one. The table records around 80,000 clones, 70% to 90% of them present only once. The source is an adult with an advanced solid tumor such as melanoma, head and neck, liver or kidney cancer. Sequencing used CD4+ or CD8+ T cells sorted from blood, obtained in a trial of the OX40 agonist ivuxolimab.

The CDR3 sequence is CASIRSGQTNSPLHF. DNA for the CDR3: TGTGCCAGCATCAGGTCGGGACAGACTAATTCACCCCTCCACTTT. The V gene is TRBV2, the J gene TRBJ1-6, with 7 positions matching TRBD1. This CDR3 has 15 amino acids. With V trimmed by 7 bases and J by 6 bases, 9 bases remained unmatched. CDR1 SNHLY and CDR2 FYNNEI come from the germline V gene.